One TCR beta chain is described in this entry. Its cognate antigen is unknown. Using immunoSEQ multiplex PCR, the repertoire was profiled, and TCRdb retains in-frame clones only, with some absent. The repertoire holds roughly 49,000 clones, with 70% to 90% as singletons. This record comes from a study of OX40 agonist ivuxolimab in advanced cancers. Study-wide findings and caveats: With doses of 0.1-3.0 mg/kg, partial responders showed among the lowest clonal expansion.

This receptor was taken from an adult with an advanced solid tumor such as melanoma, head and neck, liver or kidney cancer. The material sequenced was CD4+ or CD8+ T cells sorted from blood, taken in a trial of the OX40 agonist ivuxolimab.

The CDR3 sequence: CASSETGGVETEAFF. Written as DNA, the CDR3 is TGCGCCAGCAGCGAAACAGGGGGCGTTGAGACTGAAGCTTTCTTT. This chain joins TRBV5-1 and TRBJ1-1; 9 bases line up with TRBD1. Germline CDR1 and CDR2: SGHRS and YFSETQ. Trimming took 4 bases from V and 5 from J; bases not matched to a gene: 9. The length of the CDR3 is 15 residues.